This paragraph covers one T cell receptor (beta chain) sequence. There is no known antigen for this receptor. Base-call qualities are not available, and no considerably larger clone is one nucleotide away. Enrolling through a virtual design, the prospective study's participants ranged in age from roughly 18 to 89 years and lived across some 22 United States geographic areas. In the prospective study, participants were assigned to cohorts based on the clinical history participants reported in a screening survey and a study questionnaire. In the prospective study, whole blood, serum and a nasopharyngeal or oropharyngeal swab were collected from each participant by mobile phlebotomists. Participants in the prospective study had the option to provide additional blood draws and questionnaires over a roughly two-month period. Before DNA extraction, prospective study blood samples were shipped either frozen or at room temperature.

This sample stems from a study of blood T cell repertoires in COVID-19 (TCRdb year 2020). The study in broad terms: Samples from collaborators originated in the United States, Italy and Spain and spanned both the acute and convalescent phases of COVID-19. The prospective study material was composed of cDNA or gDNA derived from T cells, B-cell-depleted T cells, or PBMCs. The dataset comprised deeply sampled blood TCRbeta repertoires from subjects exposed to, actively infected with, or recovered from COVID-19. The repertoires were released in a freely available public database intended as a resource for research on the immune response to SARS-CoV-2. Samples came from the ongoing ImmuneRACE study (first 160 participants) plus 1,254 subjects from 6 global collaborators. The sample metadata nearly always contained a de-identified subject ID, COVID-19 status, age in years and sex. Where available, HLA class I and class II types were taken from metadata supplied by the sample provider and were not determined by assay-based typing. Beyond this particular receptor, the publication reports: Clinical and demographic metadata were provided uncurated, with the amount varying by source and participant.

V is pruned by 6 bases and J by 2 bases, leaving 10 bases of the junction without a gene match. CDR1 and CDR2 are drawn from the germline V gene: SQVTM, ANQGSEA. Taken from cysteine to phenylalanine, the CDR3 has 14 residues. Only CDR3 DNA remains: 42 bases, in frame from the first base. The immunoSEQ Assay, a bias-controlled multiplex PCR, was used to amplify TCRbeta CDR3 regions from genomic DNA. The published analysis was carried out like this. Nucleated cell counts per sample were estimated from amplification of reference gene primers within the assay. Sequence reads were collapsed and filtered to measure the absolute abundance of every unique TCRbeta CDR3 rearrangement. Productive Simpson clonality was computed per sample as the square root of Simpson's diversity index over productive rearrangements. TCRdb holds this immuneACCESS table with in-frame rearrangements only. Some clones are missing; in checked studies, unresolved V genes explain under half, and the rest has no known cause. D and trimming were read from the DNA, whereas the V and J calls and clone size are those reported in that table. This sample lists approximately 220,000 clones; roughly 87% were detected once. The ten largest clones add up to around 2.6% of the sample.

Sequencing was done on a sample of PBMCs or T cells enriched from blood (not recorded which). Recombination connected TRBV29-1 to TRBJ2-7, with 7 middle bases fitting TRBD1. This TCR derives from a woman under 40 with acute COVID-19. The CDR3 protein sequence reads: CSVDGLTGPYEQYF. The DNA reads TGCAGCGTCGATGGGTTGACAGGGCCCTACGAGCAGTACTTC.